This is a list of T cell receptor beta chains from one sample in a study of response to subunit inactivated influenza vaccine. TCRdb re-called the RT-PCR reads through MiXCR, storing one row per CDR3 protein. There are about 700,000 distinct CDR3 sequences in the sample; more than 15% occur only once, and 11% lies in the top ten. Sequencing was performed on PBMCs from blood, taken less than 13 days after vaccination. All receptors derive from a man aged 50 to 60 who received an inactivated influenza vaccine. Each CDR3 is given with its conserved first and last residue. A D gene is named only where the DNA matches it firmly. Not all rows give a size; the values are once, few, many and, for expanded clones, a class.

d_gene	j_gene	abundance	v_gene	CDR3aa	CDR3nt
NA	TRBJ2-1	few	TRBV5-1	CASSLAAGEPYNEQFF	TGCGCCAGCAGCTTGGCGGCAGGGGAACCCTACAATGAGCAGTTCTTC
NA	TRBJ2-3	many	TRBV10-3	CATGTVDTQYF	TGTGCCACCGGCACGGTAGATACGCAGTATTTT
NA	TRBJ2-2	NA	TRBV5-5	CASSPPVVNTGELFF	TGTGCCAGCAGCCCTCCGGTGGTGAACACCGGGGAGCTGTTTTTT
NA	TRBJ2-7	few	TRBV7-9	CASSHGGSRYEQYF	TGTGCCAGCAGCCACGGAGGGTCTCGCTACGAGCAGTACTTC
NA	TRBJ2-2	few	TRBV10-3	CAIRRGGTNTGELFF	TGTGCCATCAGGCGTGGGGGGACGAACACCGGGGAGCTGTTTTTT
TRBD2	TRBJ2-5	NA	TRBV20-1	CSALTSGGQETQYF	TGCAGTGCTTTGACTAGCGGGGGTCAAGAGACCCAGTACTTC
NA	TRBJ2-3	once	TRBV6-1	CASSERSDTQYF	TGTGCCAGCAGTGAGAGGTCAGATACGCAGTATTTT
NA	TRBJ2-7	NA	TRBV10-3	CAIATHSYEQYF	TGTGCCATCGCGACACACTCCTACGAGCAGTACTTC
NA	TRBJ2-1	NA	TRBV7-9	CASSFAGFGQNEQFF	TGTGCCAGCAGCTTCGCAGGATTCGGGCAGAATGAGCAGTTCTTC
TRBD2	TRBJ2-1	few	TRBV5-1	CASSLPSGGADEQFF	TGCGCCAGCAGCTTACCTAGCGGGGGGGCCGATGAGCAGTTCTTC
TRBD1	TRBJ2-7	few	TRBV7-8	CASSLVYLPGTGYEQYF	TGTGCCAGCAGCTTAGTTTATTTACCCGGGACAGGGTACGAGCAGTACTTC
TRBD1	TRBJ1-4	few	TRBV5-1	CASSSGQLNEKLFF	TGCGCCAGCAGCTCGGGACAGCTTAATGAAAAACTGTTTTTT
NA	TRBJ2-5	NA	TRBV15	CATSRDRKTQYF	TGTGCCACCAGCAGAGATCGGAAGACCCAGTACTTC
NA	TRBJ2-7	NA	TRBV12-3/TRBV12-4	CASRLGQAVFYEQYF	TGTGCCAGCAGATTAGGCCAGGCGGTCTTCTACGAGCAGTACTTC
NA	TRBJ2-7	NA	TRBV3-1	CASSQAGGFNEQYF	TGTGCCAGCAGCCAAGCCGGAGGGTTCAACGAGCAGTACTTC
TRBD1	TRBJ1-1	NA	TRBV12-3/TRBV12-4	CASSHSDRGNTEAFF	TGTGCCAGCAGTCACTCGGACAGGGGGAACACTGAAGCTTTCTTT
NA	TRBJ1-3	NA	TRBV20-1	CSAQRIGGSGNTIYF	TGCAGTGCCCAGCGGATTGGGGGATCTGGAAACACCATATATTTT
TRBD1	TRBJ2-3	NA	TRBV4-3	CASSQDPRDRQKDTQYF	TGCGCTAGCAGCCAAGACCCGAGGGACAGGCAAAAAGATACGCAGTATTTT
NA	TRBJ2-7	few	TRBV2	CASSAVPSYEQYF	TGTGCCAGCAGTGCGGTTCCCTCCTACGAGCAGTACTTC
NA	TRBJ1-5	few	TRBV20-1	CSAGDNRLDQPQHF	TGCAGTGCCGGAGATAACAGGCTAGATCAGCCCCAGCATTTT